This T cell receptor beta chain was recorded in a study of control samples from healthy donors and cancer patients. This clone came up a few times. Data came from immunoSEQ multiplex PCR; TCRdb stores just in-frame clones and leaves some out. The top ten hold about 25% of the sample, which has about 50,000 clones, roughly 93% seen once. Looked up from germline, CDR1 is MDHEN and CDR2 is SYDVKM. Losses at the gene ends were 8 bases for V and 4 bases for J; bases not matched to a gene: 4. This CDR3 comprises 12 residues. The receptor was derived from a woman aged 45 to 65 with head and neck cancer. Sample: PBMCs. The chain couples TRBV28 to TRBJ1-2; 7 bases agree with TRBD1. CDR3 coding DNA: TGTGCCAGCCAGGGGGATGTCTATGGCTACACCTTC. Amino acids: CASQGDVYGYTF.